This entry concerns a single T cell receptor beta chain. Trimming left V 4 bases short and J 2 bases short, with 15 bases between. The germline V gene has CDR1 SGHDT and CDR2 YYEEEE. The CDR3 length is 15 residues. This sample is part of a study of blood T cell repertoires in COVID-19. As for the study in general: COVID-19 samples collected from the United States, Italy and Spain covered acute and convalescent phases.

The method was immunoSEQ multiplex PCR; TCRdb's version includes in-frame clones alone and lacks a portion of them. Here the sample spans approximately 240,000 clones, roughly 82% being singletons. The receptor was isolated from a woman of 80 years or more with active or convalescent COVID-19. V gene TRBV5-6 combines with J gene TRBJ1-1, with D possibly matching TRBD1 (5 bases). The sequencing sample was made of peripheral blood. CDR3 sequence reads: CASSLRQIYNTEAFF. The CDR3 nucleotides read TGTGCCAGCAGCCTACGACAGATTTACAACACTGAAGCTTTCTTT.